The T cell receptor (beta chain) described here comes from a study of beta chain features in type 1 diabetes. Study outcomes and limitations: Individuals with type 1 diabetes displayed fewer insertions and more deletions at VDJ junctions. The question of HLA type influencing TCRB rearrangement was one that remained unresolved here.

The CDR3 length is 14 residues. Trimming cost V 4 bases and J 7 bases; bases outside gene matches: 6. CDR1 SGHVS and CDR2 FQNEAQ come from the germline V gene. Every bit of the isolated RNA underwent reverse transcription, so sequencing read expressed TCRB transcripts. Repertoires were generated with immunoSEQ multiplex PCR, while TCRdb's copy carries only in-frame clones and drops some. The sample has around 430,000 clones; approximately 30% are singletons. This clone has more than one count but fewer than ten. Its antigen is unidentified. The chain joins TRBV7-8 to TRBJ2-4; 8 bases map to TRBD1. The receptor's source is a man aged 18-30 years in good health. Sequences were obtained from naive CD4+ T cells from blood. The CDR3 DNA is TGTGCCAGCAGCTCCTGGACAGGGCGGAACATTCAGTACTTC. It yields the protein CASSSWTGRNIQYF.